One and the same sample provided the 5 T cell receptor beta chains below, sequenced in a study of response to subunit inactivated influenza vaccine. Each CDR3 protein gets one entry after TCRdb re-called the RT-PCR reads with MiXCR. The sample includes around 650,000 distinct CDR3 sequences, 15% to 19% of them seen just once. The sequencing here drew on PBMCs from blood, taken roughly 13 days after vaccination. The origin of the receptors is a man aged 45 to 65 who received an inactivated influenza vaccine.

This clonotype was picked up one time. The CDR3 coding sequence is TGTGCCTCCTGCCAAGGGACCGAGACCATTGGGCCCCAGCATTTT. Protein product: CASCQGTETIGPQHF. This chain links TRBV3-1 with TRBJ1-5, with D tentatively TRBD1 (5 bases). The CDR3 has 15 amino acids. The V end lost 11 bases, the J end lost 9 bases, and 26 bases lay between the germline ends. Germline V gene data show CDR1 as LGHDT and CDR2 as YNNKEL (reference sequence).

DNA of the CDR3: TGTGCCAGCAGCTTAGGTGCGGGGGAAGAAAAACTGTTTTTT. Its translation is CASSLGAGEEKLFF. The V gene is TRBV7-2, the J gene TRBJ1-4; D is possibly TRBD1 (5 bases). Per germline, CDR1 SGHTA and CDR2 FQGNSA. Trimming pared 1 base from V and 8 bases from J, leaving 11 bases between. This CDR3 is built from 14 residues.

This clonotype was counted between two and nine times. The chain is built from TRBV15 and TRBJ2-5; weak D call: TRBD2 (6 bases). Germline loops: CDR1 LNHNV, CDR2 YYDKDF (reference sequence). The CDR3 runs 15 residues. Between the trimmed V and J ends, which lost 0 bases and 6 bases, there was a span of 14 bases. The CDR3 coding sequence is TGTGCCACCAGCAGAGATGGCGGGGCGGGAAAGACCCAGTACTTC. It is translated as CATSRDGGAGKTQYF. The full variable domain, completed using reference TRBV15 and TRBJ2-5, is DAMVIQNPRYQVTQFGKPVTLSCSQTLNHNVMYWYQQKSSQAPKLLFHYYDKDFNNEADTPDNFQSRRPNTSFCFLDIRSPGLGDTAMYLCATSRDGGAGKTQYFGPGTRLLVL.

The rearrangement links TRBV6-2 or TRBV6-3 to TRBJ1-1; D remains ambiguous. The CDR3 is 11 amino acids. Germline values: CDR1 MNHEY, CDR2 SVGEGT. V lost 4 bases and J lost 3, with 3 bases in between. The CDR3 DNA follows: TGTGCCAGCAGTTGGGACACTGAAGCTTTCTTT. The encoded protein is CASSWDTEAFF.

The J gene is TRBJ2-7, the V gene TRBV20-1, with 12 positions matching TRBD2. This CDR3 region has 14 residues. Germline CDR1 reads DFQATT; CDR2 reads SNEGSKA (reference sequence). V lost 5 bases and J lost 1; bases outside the gene matches: 3. CDR3 residues: CSAFGLAGSYEQYF. As DNA, the CDR3 is TGCAGTGCTTTCGGACTAGCGGGATCCTACGAGCAGTACTTC.